Sequencing of this T cell receptor (beta chain) was carried out in a study of shared clonotypes between healthy human individuals. Terminally differentiated effector memory CD45RA+ cells were excluded by CCR7 positive selection of CD45RO-negative cells. This CDR3 spans 15 amino acids. Per germline, CDR1 SEHNR and CDR2 FQNEAQ (reference sequence). V lost 1 base, J lost 2 bases, and 5 bases stayed unmatched. Sequencing was performed with immunoSEQ multiplex PCR; in TCRdb, only in-frame clones are kept and a portion is missing. Found here are fewer than 1 million clones, about 96% of them singletons; the top ten hold under 0.25%.

This chain uses TRBV7-9 with TRBJ2-7, with TRBD1 identical over 7 bases. The clonotype was recovered from a man between 25 and 39 years old in good health. Sequencing was performed on naive CD8+ T cells sorted from blood. The CDR3 reads CASSLVQGVPYEQYF. Here the CDR3 DNA reads TGTGCCAGCAGCTTAGTTCAGGGGGTCCCCTACGAGCAGTACTTC.